This TCR beta chain was recorded in a study of T cell repertoires in ileal Crohn's disease. Time point defined: neoterminal ileum biopsy at postoperative endoscopy, about 6 months after surgery. Comment on this clone: Its cognate antigen is unknown.

Study-wide points: Compared with CD4 T cells, sorted CD8 cells carried more expanded clones.

Each sample's TCRB immunosequencing used 500 to 550 nanograms of biopsy DNA. Sequenced by immunoSEQ multiplex PCR; TCRdb stores in-frame clones only, minus some. Among around 13,000 clones listed, around 80% were seen once. This TCR was recovered from an adult with Crohn's disease. The sample consisted of ileal tissue.

CDR3 sequence (DNA): TGTGCCAGCAGCCCCTACACGACAGGGGCAAACTATGGCTACACCTTC. Its protein is CASSPYTTGANYGYTF. The rearrangement joins TRBV11-2 to TRBJ1-2; 8 bases match TRBD1. The germline gives CDR1 SGHAT, CDR2 FQNNGV. V lost 5 bases to trimming and J lost 2 bases; unmatched junction nucleotides: 10. The CDR3 runs 16 residues.